This TCR beta chain is drawn from a study of vaccination effects on CD4 cells after COVID-19. As regards this clone: Antigen: not known.

Expansion with viral peptide pools was applied to antigen-specific CD4+ T cells by the ViraFEST assay prior to sequencing. CD4+ T cells were isolated after around 10 days of culture. The person had PCR-confirmed SARS-CoV-2 infection between March and December 2020. The authors used an HIV-1 Nef peptide pool as the negative control culture. General study points: Marked clonal contraction was seen late after vaccination (in both infection- and vaccine-induced clones).

There are 14 residues in the CDR3. V shed 6 bases and J shed 2 bases, with 12 bases lying between them. Germline V gives CDR1 SNHLY, CDR2 FYNNEI. Sequencing used immunoSEQ multiplex PCR; TCRdb keeps in-frame clones, though not all of them. Of under 60,000 clones in the sample, 76% were seen once. The gene calls are TRBV2 and TRBJ2-3; D gene uncertain. The source material was CD4+ T cells from PBMCs cultured with HIV peptides, sampled before COVID-19 vaccination. Subset given: HIV-1 Nef peptide pool negative control/reference culture. The source is a human donor who had a prior SARS-CoV-2 infection. The CDR3 reads CASRAGLLTDTQYF. CDR3 coding DNA: TGTGCCAGCAGGGCCGGGCTCCTCACAGATACGCAGTATTTT. Full variable domain (rest looked up from reference TRBV2 and TRBJ2-3): EPEVTQTPSHQVTQMGQEVILRCVPISNHLYFYWYRQILGQKVEFLVSFYNNEISEKSEIFDDQFSVERPDGSNFTLKIRSTKLEDSAMYFCASRAGLLTDTQYFGPGTRLTVL.